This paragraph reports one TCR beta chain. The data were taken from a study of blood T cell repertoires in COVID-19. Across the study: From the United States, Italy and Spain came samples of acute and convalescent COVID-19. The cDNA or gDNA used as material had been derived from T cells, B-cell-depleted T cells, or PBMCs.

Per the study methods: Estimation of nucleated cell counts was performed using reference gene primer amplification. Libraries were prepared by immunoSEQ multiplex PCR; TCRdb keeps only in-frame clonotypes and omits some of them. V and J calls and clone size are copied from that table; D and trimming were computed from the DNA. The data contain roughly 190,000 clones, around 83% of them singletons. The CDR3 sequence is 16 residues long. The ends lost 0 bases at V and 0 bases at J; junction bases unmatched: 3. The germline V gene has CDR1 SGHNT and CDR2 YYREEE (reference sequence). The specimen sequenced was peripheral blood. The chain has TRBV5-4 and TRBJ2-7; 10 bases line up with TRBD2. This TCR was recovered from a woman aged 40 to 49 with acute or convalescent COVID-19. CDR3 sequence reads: CASSLGSSGSSYEQYF. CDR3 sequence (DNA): TGTGCCAGCAGCTTGGGGTCTAGCGGGAGCTCCTACGAGCAGTACTTC.